The rows below give T cell receptor beta chains drawn from one sample of a study of blood T cells in healthy people across ages. One entry per CDR3 protein results from TCRdb running MiXCR on the 5' RACE reads. Among fewer than 800,000 distinct CDR3 sequences listed, roughly 21% were seen once. Sequencing was performed on blood. The receptors here all came from a man in his 70s in good health. Both conserved end residues are part of each CDR3.

j_gene,v_gene,CDR3aa
TRBJ2-3,TRBV5-1,CASSKQGRVEDTQYF
TRBJ2-7,TRBV10-3,CAISDSNYSYEQYF
NA,TRBV10-3,CAISESRTEQFF
TRBJ2-4,TRBV7-2,CASSTGHSKNIQYF
TRBJ2-3,TRBV4-1,CASSPERISTDTQYF
TRBJ1-2,TRBV25-1,CASSGGTAYGYTF
TRBJ2-5,TRBV5-1,CASSLAFSGSQETQYF
TRBJ2-7,TRBV4-2,CASSQETSGRYEQYF
TRBJ2-1,TRBV7-9,CASSSRQGFNEQFF
TRBJ2-2,TRBV5-1,CASSYSSGGNTGELFF
TRBJ1-1,TRBV7-2,CASSLAATGETEAFF
TRBJ1-2,TRBV20-1,CSARSSYGYTF
TRBJ2-3,TRBV20-1,CSAIRGRTDTQYF
TRBJ2-5,TRBV11-2,CASSSVGGALFWETQYF
TRBJ2-7,TRBV9,CASSGPQAGAQYF
TRBJ1-6,TRBV13,CASSLGFGYNSPLHF
TRBJ2-1,TRBV3-1,CASSQDLVVPGMGSYNEQFF
TRBJ1-2,TRBV3-1,CASSQGGQGTNGYTF
TRBJ1-3,TRBV5-1,CASSLDWGNTIYF
TRBJ2-1,TRBV5-5,CASSPRTSSDNEQFF
TRBJ2-3,TRBV6-6,CASRKQGTDTQYF
TRBJ2-6,TRBV15,CATSSKQGPGANVLTF
TRBJ1-2,TRBV28,CASSGGGTGKVNGYTF
NA,TRBV20-1,CSARKGQGARDEQFF
TRBJ1-3,TRBV7-2,CASSLRAGFGNTIYF
TRBJ1-2,TRBV12-3/TRBV12-4,CASSLQGSPVGYTF
TRBJ2-2,TRBV29-1,CSVEEGGRELFF
TRBJ1-1,TRBV20-1,CSARDFGRPWGTEAFF
TRBJ2-3,TRBV10-3,CAISALAESTDTQYF